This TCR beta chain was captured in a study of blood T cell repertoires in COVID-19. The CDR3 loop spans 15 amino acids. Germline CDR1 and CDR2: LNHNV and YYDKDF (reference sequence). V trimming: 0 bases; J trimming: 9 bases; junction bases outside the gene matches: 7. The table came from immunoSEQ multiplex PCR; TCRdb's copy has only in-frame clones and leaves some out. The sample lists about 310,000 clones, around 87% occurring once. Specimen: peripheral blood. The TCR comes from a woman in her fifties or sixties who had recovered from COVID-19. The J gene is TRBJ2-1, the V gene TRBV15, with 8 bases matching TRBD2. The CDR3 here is CATSRDWREESEQFF. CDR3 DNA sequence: TGTGCCACCAGCAGAGATTGGCGGGAGGAAAGTGAGCAGTTCTTC.